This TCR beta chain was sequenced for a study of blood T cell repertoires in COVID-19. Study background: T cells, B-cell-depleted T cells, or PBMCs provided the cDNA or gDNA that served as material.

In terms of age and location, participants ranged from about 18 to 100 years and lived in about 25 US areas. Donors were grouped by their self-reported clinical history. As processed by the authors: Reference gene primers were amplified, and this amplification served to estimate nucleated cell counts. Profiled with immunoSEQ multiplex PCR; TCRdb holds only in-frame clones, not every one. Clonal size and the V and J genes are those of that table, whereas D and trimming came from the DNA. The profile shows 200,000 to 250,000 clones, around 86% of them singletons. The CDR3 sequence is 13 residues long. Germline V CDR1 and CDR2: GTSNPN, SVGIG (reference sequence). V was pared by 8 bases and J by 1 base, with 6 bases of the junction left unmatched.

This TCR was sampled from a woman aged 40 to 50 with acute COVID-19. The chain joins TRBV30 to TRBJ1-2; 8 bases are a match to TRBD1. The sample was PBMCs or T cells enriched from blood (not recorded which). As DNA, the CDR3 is TGTGCCCACCACAGGGGGTTTAACTATGGCTACACCTTC. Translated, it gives CAHHRGFNYGYTF.